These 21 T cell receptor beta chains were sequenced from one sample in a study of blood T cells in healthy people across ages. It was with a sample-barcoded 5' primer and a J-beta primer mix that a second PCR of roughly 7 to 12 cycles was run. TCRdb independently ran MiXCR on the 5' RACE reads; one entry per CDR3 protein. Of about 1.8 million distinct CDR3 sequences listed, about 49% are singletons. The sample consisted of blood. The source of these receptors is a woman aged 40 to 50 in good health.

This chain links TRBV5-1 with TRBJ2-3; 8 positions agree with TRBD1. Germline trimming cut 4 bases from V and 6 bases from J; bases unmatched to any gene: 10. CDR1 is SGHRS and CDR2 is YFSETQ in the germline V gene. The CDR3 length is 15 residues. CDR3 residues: CASSTTGVGVDTQYF. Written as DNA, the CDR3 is TGCGCCAGCAGCACGACAGGGGTTGGTGTGGATACGCAGTATTTT.

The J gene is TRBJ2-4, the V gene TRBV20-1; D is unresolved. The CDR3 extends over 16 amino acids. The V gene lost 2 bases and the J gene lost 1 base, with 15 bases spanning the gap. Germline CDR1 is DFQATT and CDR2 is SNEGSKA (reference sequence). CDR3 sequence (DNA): TGCAGTGCTAGATCCCGGGCCTCCCTGGCCAAAAACATTCAGTACTTC. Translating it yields CSARSRASLAKNIQYF.

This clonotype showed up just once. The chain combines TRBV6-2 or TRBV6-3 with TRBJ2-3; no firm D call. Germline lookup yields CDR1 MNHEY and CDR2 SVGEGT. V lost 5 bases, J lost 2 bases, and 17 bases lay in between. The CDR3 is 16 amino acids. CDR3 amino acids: CASSGPRTDLTDTQYF. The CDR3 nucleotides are TGTGCCAGCAGTGGCCCTCGGACGGACCTCACAGATACGCAGTATTTT.

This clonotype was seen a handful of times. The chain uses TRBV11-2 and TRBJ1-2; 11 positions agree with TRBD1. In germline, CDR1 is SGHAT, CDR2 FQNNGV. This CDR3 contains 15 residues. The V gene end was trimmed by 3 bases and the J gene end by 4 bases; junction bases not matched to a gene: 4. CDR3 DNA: TGTGCCAGCAGCTTCCGGGACAGGGGGGGCTATGGCTACACCTTC. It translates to CASSFRDRGGYGYTF.

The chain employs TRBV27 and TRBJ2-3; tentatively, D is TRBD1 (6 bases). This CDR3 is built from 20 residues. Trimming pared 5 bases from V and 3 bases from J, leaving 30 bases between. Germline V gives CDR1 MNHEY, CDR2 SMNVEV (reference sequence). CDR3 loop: CASSPPNPPTGIIWTDTQYF. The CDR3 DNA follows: TGTGCCAGCAGTCCCCCCAACCCACCGACAGGTATCATATGGACAGATACGCAGTATTTT.

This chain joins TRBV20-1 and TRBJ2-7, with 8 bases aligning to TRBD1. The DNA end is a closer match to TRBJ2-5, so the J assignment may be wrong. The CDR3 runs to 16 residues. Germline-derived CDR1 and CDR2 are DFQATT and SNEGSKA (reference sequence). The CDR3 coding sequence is TGCAGTGCTAGAGATCCTCTGACAGGGGCCCAAGAGACCCAGTACTTC. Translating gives CSARDPLTGAQETQYF.

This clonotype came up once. The CDR3 coding sequence is TGTGCCAGCAGCTGGACGATCGCGGGGGAACAAGAGACCCAGTACTTC. It encodes CASSWTIAGEQETQYF. V and J are TRBV11-2 and TRBJ2-7; the match to TRBD2 covers 7 bases. The better agreement between TRBJ2-5 and the DNA end casts doubt on the J call. The CDR3 contains 16 residues. Germline V gene sequence: CDR1 SGHAT, CDR2 FQNNGV.

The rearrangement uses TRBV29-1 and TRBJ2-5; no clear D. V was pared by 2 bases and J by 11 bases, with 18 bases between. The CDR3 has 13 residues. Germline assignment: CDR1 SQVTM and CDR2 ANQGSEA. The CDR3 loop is CSVERVRTNEQYF. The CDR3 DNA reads TGCAGCGTTGAAAGGGTTCGGACGAATGAGCAGTACTTC. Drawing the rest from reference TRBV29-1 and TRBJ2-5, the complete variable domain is SAVISQKPSRDICQRGTSLTIQCQVDSQVTMMFWYRQQPGQSLTLIATANQGSEATYESGFVIDKFPISRPNLTFSTLTVSNMSPEDSSIYLCSVERVRTNEQYFGPGTRLLVL.

CDR3 in amino acids: CASSHETGATTDTQYF. CDR3 DNA: TGTGCCAGCAGCCATGAAACAGGGGCGACTACAGATACGCAGTATTTT. This chain connects TRBV4-2 to TRBJ2-3, with 7 bases lining up with TRBD1. Germline loops: CDR1 LGHNA, CDR2 YNFKEQ. The CDR3 is 16 amino acids. J was trimmed by 3 bases and V by 3 bases; bases with no gene match: 9.

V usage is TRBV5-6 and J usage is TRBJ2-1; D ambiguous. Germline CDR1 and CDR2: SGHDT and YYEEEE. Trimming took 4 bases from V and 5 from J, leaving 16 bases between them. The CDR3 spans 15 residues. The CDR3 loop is CASSPGLGLNNEQFF. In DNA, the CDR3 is TGTGCCAGCAGCCCGGGCCTGGGCCTGAACAATGAGCAGTTCTTC.

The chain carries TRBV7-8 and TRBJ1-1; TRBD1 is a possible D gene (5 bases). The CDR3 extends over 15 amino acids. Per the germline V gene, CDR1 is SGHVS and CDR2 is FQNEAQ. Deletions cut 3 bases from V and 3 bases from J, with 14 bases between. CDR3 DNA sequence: TGTGCCAGCAGCTTTGAGGGGCGGTCGGACACTGAAGCTTTCTTT. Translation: CASSFEGRSDTEAFF.

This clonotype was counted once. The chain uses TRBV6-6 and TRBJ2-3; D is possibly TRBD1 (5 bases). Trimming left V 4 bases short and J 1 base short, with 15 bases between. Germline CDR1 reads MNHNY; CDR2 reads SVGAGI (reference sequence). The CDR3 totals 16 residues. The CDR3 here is CASSSNVGAGTDTQYF. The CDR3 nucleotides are TGTGCCAGCAGTTCGAACGTTGGGGCGGGCACAGATACGCAGTATTTT.

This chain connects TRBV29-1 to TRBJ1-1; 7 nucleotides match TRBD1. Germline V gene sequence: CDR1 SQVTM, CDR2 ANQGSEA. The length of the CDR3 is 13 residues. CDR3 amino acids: CSTRQGWNTEAFF. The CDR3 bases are TGCAGTACAAGACAGGGATGGAACACTGAAGCTTTCTTT.

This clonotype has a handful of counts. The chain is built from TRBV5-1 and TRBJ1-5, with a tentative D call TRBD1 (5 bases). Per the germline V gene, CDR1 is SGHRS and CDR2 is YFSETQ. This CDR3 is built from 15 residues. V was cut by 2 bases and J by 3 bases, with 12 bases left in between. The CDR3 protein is CASSLSWGNNQPQHF. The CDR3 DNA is TGCGCCAGCAGCTTAAGTTGGGGGAACAATCAGCCCCAGCATTTT.

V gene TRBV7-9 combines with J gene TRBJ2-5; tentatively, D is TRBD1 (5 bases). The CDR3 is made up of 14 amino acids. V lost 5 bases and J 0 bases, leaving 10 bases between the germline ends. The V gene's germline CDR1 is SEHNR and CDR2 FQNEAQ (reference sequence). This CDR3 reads CASSPGRDQETQYF. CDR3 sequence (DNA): TGTGCCAGCAGCCCTGGCAGGGACCAAGAGACCCAGTACTTC.

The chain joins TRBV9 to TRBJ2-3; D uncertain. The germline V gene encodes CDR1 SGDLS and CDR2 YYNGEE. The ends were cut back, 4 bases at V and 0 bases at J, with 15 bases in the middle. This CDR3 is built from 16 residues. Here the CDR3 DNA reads TGTGCCAGCAGCCTCACGGGTCTTGGGAGCACAGATACGCAGTATTTT. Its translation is CASSLTGLGSTDTQYF.

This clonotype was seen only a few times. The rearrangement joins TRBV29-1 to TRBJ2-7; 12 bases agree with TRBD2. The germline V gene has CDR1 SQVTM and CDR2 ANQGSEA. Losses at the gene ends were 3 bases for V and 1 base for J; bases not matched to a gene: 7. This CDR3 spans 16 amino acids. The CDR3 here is CSVEPTTSGGSYEQYF. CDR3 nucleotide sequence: TGCAGCGTTGAGCCCACGACTAGCGGGGGTTCCTACGAGCAGTACTTC.

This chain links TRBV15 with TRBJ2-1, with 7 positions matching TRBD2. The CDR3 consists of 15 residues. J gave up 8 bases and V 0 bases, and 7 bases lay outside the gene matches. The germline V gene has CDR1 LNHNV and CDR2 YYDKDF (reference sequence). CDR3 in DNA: TGTGCCACCAGCAGAGATTGGGCTAGCGGTGATGAGCAGTTCTTC. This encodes CATSRDWASGDEQFF.

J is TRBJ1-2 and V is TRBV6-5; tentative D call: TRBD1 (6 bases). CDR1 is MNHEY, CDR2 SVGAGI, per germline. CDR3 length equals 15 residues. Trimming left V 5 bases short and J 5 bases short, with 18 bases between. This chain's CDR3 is CASSSRAGTYYGYTF. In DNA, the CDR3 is TGTGCCAGCAGTAGTAGGGCAGGGACATATTATGGCTACACCTTC.

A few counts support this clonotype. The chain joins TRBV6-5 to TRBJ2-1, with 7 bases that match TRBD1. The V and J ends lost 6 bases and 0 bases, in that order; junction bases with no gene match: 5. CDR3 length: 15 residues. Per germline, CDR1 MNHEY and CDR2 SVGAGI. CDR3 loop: CASSPGQASYNEQFF. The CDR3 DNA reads TGTGCCAGCAGCCCAGGACAGGCCTCCTACAATGAGCAGTTCTTC.

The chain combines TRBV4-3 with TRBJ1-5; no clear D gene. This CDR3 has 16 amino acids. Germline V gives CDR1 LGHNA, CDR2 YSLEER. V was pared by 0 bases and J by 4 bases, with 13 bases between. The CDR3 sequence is CASSQDLRAVNQPQHF. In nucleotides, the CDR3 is TGCGCCAGCAGCCAAGATCTTCGGGCCGTTAATCAGCCCCAGCATTTT.